These 26 T cell receptor beta chains were all obtained from the same sample, sequenced in a study of identical twins. TCRdb used MiXCR to reprocess the 5' RACE reads, holding one entry per CDR3 protein. Of about 660,000 distinct CDR3 sequences listed, about 9.4% are singletons. A further study also used this sample, focusing on yellow fever vaccine responses in identical twins.

The sequenced material came from PBMCs. These receptors were taken from a woman in her late teens or twenties in good health.

This clonotype was picked up a small number of times. The chain is built from TRBV28 and TRBJ2-3, with 9 bases lining up with TRBD1. V dropped 6 bases and J dropped 6; count of bases not matched to a gene: 10. Germline V gene lookup returns CDR1 MDHEN and CDR2 SYDVKM. This CDR3 contains 15 residues. CDR3 amino acids: CASRPGQGIVDTQYF. Written as DNA, the CDR3 is TGTGCCAGCAGGCCGGGACAGGGAATAGTGGATACGCAGTATTTT.

This chain joins TRBV19 and TRBJ2-1; D is perhaps TRBD1 or TRBD2 (5 bases each). Looked up from germline, CDR1 is LNHDA and CDR2 is SQIVND (reference sequence). Trimming left V 2 bases short and J 4 bases short, with 15 bases between. This CDR3 has 16 amino acids. CDR3 DNA: TGTGCCAGTAGTATATCCCACGGGACGGCTTACAATGAGCAGTTCTTC. As protein: CASSISHGTAYNEQFF.

The table lists this clonotype with a few counts. The chain combines TRBV10-2 with TRBJ2-1, with D perhaps TRBD1 (5 bases). Germline-derived CDR1 and CDR2 are WSHSY and SAAADI. This CDR3 contains 15 residues. Trimming cost V 2 bases and J 4 bases, with 12 bases left between them. CDR3 DNA: TGCGCCAGCAGTGAGCAGGACAACGGGTACAATGAGCAGTTCTTC. This gives the protein CASSEQDNGYNEQFF.

To note about this clonotype: At one end the junction does not follow the germline gene, possibly because of a read error. The chain is built from TRBV7-9 and TRBJ2-7, with a possible D match to TRBD2 (6 bases). CDR1 SEHNR and CDR2 FQNEAQ come from the germline V gene (reference sequence). This CDR3 comprises 14 residues. CDR3 sequence: CASSSRESSYEQYF. The DNA of the CDR3 is TGTGCAAGCAGCTCCCGGGAGAGCTCCTACGAGCAGTACTTC.

This chain links TRBV3-1 with TRBJ2-3; TRBD2 aligns across 10 bases. There are 18 residues in the CDR3. Per germline, CDR1 LGHDT and CDR2 YNNKEL (reference sequence). The V segment lost 8 bases and the J segment 0 bases; nucleotides outside the gene matches: 14. The CDR3 nucleotides read TGTGCCAGCCCACAAGAGGAGGCTAGCGGGGGTAGCACAGATACGCAGTATTTT. Translated, it gives CASPQEEASGGSTDTQYF.

This clonotype showed up many times. This chain links TRBV9 with TRBJ2-2, with D hard to call. With 3 bases removed from V and 5 bases from J, the gap between germline ends came to 11 bases. The CDR3 loop spans 14 amino acids. Germline V gene data show CDR1 as SGDLS and CDR2 as YYNGEE. Here the CDR3 reads CASSARTDTGELFF. Here the CDR3 DNA reads TGTGCCAGCAGCGCCCGTACAGATACCGGGGAGCTGTTTTTT.

This clonotype has ten or more counts. The chain has TRBV20-1 and TRBJ2-7; TRBD1 might be the D (5 bases). The V and J ends lost 0 bases and 3 bases respectively, with 9 bases between them. Germline CDR1 reads DFQATT; CDR2 reads SNEGSKA (reference sequence). The CDR3 is 13 amino acids. CDR3 loop: CSARDPRVYEQYF. The CDR3 nucleotides are TGCAGTGCTAGAGATCCCAGGGTCTACGAGCAGTACTTC.

This clonotype came up many times. The rearrangement links TRBV29-1 to TRBJ2-5; tentative D call: TRBD1 (6 bases). The CDR3 length is 12 residues. The V end was cut by 6 bases, the J end by 4 bases, with 12 bases between. CDR1 is SQVTM, CDR2 ANQGSEA, per germline. This chain's CDR3 is CSVRTVGETQYF. CDR3 sequence (DNA): TGCAGCGTCCGGACAGTCGGAGAGACCCAGTACTTC.

This chain uses TRBV12-3 or TRBV12-4 with TRBJ2-7, with TRBD1 as a possible D gene (6 bases). CDR3 size: 14 residues. Trimming left V 4 bases short and J 4 bases short, with 14 bases between. In nucleotides, the CDR3 is TGTGCCAGCAGTTCGACGACAGGACAATACGAGCAGTACTTC. The encoded protein is CASSSTTGQYEQYF.

This clonotype showed up just a few times. The genes are TRBV5-1 and TRBJ2-2, with D perhaps TRBD2 (5 bases). The length of the CDR3 is 15 residues. The germline V and J ends were trimmed by 0 bases and 4 bases, with 10 bases remaining between them. Germline V gene lookup returns CDR1 SGHRS and CDR2 YFSETQ. Written as DNA, the CDR3 is TGCGCCAGCAGCTTGGTGCGAGGGTCCACCGGGGAGCTGTTTTTT. As protein: CASSLVRGSTGELFF.

The table lists this clonotype with a few counts. The rearrangement joins TRBV18 to TRBJ2-7, with a tentative D call TRBD2 (6 bases). Between the trimmed V and J ends, which lost 3 bases and 0 bases, there was a span of 15 bases. The CDR3 has 16 residues. Germline CDR1 is KGHSH and CDR2 is LQKENI. CDR3 sequence reads: CASSPPTRGFSYEQYF. In nucleotides, the CDR3 is TGTGCCAGCTCACCCCCGACCCGGGGGTTCTCCTACGAGCAGTACTTC. The full variable domain, in which reference TRBV18 and TRBJ2-7 provide the parts outside the CDR3, is NAGVMQNPRHLVRRRGQEARLRCSPMKGHSHVYWYRQLPEEGLKFMVYLQKENIIDESGMPKERFSAEFPKEGPSILRIQQVVRGDSAAYFCASSPPTRGFSYEQYFGPGTRLTVT.

The rearrangement uses TRBV15 and TRBJ2-7; possible D gene TRBD1, 7 bases. Germline CDR1 reads LNHNV; CDR2 reads YYDKDF (reference sequence). This CDR3 has 14 residues. The ends were cut back, 4 bases at V and 9 bases at J, with 19 bases in the middle. The CDR3 nucleotides are TGTGCCACCAGCACCGGGCTGTGGCAGGGGGGGCAGTACTTC. Translation: CATSTGLWQGGQYF.

The chain carries TRBV20-1 and TRBJ2-5, with no clear D. Deletions cut 0 bases from V and 4 bases from J, with 9 bases between. Germline V gene data show CDR1 as DFQATT and CDR2 as SNEGSKA (reference sequence). This CDR3 has 13 residues. For the CDR3, the DNA is TGCAGTGCTAGAGATCGGTTAACAGAGACCCAGTACTTC. Protein product: CSARDRLTETQYF.

V is TRBV12-3 or TRBV12-4 and J is TRBJ1-5; D unclear. The CDR3 has 15 residues. Trimming pared 6 bases from V and 6 bases from J, leaving 18 bases between. The CDR3 DNA follows: TGTGCCAGCAGCCCCCTCCCTGTATCCGGTCAGCCCCAGCATTTT. It encodes CASSPLPVSGQPQHF.

V usage is TRBV5-1 and J usage is TRBJ2-3; 8 nucleotides align to TRBD1. Germline CDR1 and CDR2: SGHRS and YFSETQ. The length of the CDR3 is 15 residues. With 0 bases clipped from V and 4 bases from J, the junction kept 4 bases outside the gene matches. This chain's CDR3 is CASSLGKQGADTQYF. CDR3 bases: TGCGCCAGCAGCTTGGGGAAACAGGGGGCAGATACGCAGTATTTT. The entire variable domain, with the rest obtained from reference TRBV5-1 and TRBJ2-3, is as follows: KAGVTQTPRYLIKTRGQQVTLSCSPISGHRSVSWYQQTPGQGLQFLFEYFSETQRNKGNFPGRFSGRQFSNSRSEMNVSTLELGDSALYLCASSLGKQGADTQYFGPGTRLTVL.

This clonotype was counted a few times. This chain connects TRBV10-3 to TRBJ2-2; unclear D gene. Between the trimmed V and J ends, which lost 5 bases and 6 bases, there was a span of 10 bases. CDR1 is ENHRY and CDR2 is SYGVKD in the germline V gene. There are 13 residues in the CDR3. CDR3 sequence (DNA): TGTGCCATCAGTCACTCAGGACCCGGGGAGCTGTTTTTT. Translating gives CAISHSGPGELFF.

V and J are TRBV2 and TRBJ2-7; a weak D match, TRBD2 (7 bases). CDR1 and CDR2 from the germline V gene are SNHLY and FYNNEI. The CDR3 has 15 residues. With 5 bases removed from V and 2 bases from J, the gap between germline ends came to 16 bases. CDR3 sequence (DNA): TGTGCCAGCAGTTCCCGAGGGGGGGGGGCCTACGAGCAGTACTTC. This translates into CASSSRGGGAYEQYF.

The chain joins TRBV4-1 to TRBJ2-5, with D perhaps TRBD2 (5 bases). CDR3 length: 16 amino acids. Germline-derived CDR1 and CDR2 are MGHRA and YSYEKL. The V and J ends lost 5 bases and 1 base respectively, with 17 bases between them. In nucleotides, the CDR3 is TGCGCCAGCAGCTCGGGGAAAGAGGTGGTCCAAGAGACCCAGTACTTC. Residues: CASSSGKEVVQETQYF.

The chain joins TRBV20-1 to TRBJ2-3; D remains ambiguous. The CDR3 extends over 15 amino acids. Trimming took off 4 bases at V and 1 base at J, with 15 bases between the two ends. Germline loops: CDR1 DFQATT, CDR2 SNEGSKA (reference sequence). CDR3 region: CSAIHRPLRTDTQYF. Written as DNA, the CDR3 is TGCAGTGCTATCCATAGACCCCTTCGCACAGATACGCAGTATTTT.

This clonotype has a handful of counts. The chain uses TRBV5-6 and TRBJ2-4; weak D call: TRBD2 (5 bases). Germline V gives CDR1 SGHDT, CDR2 YYEEEE. The CDR3 consists of 17 residues. The germline V and J ends were trimmed by 4 bases and 3 bases, with 20 bases remaining between them. CDR3 sequence (DNA): TGTGCCAGCAGCCCTACCGGGGTTATACCTAACAAAAACATTCAGTACTTC. Encoded protein: CASSPTGVIPNKNIQYF.

In its sample, this clonotype was seen a few times. The chain combines TRBV6-5 with TRBJ2-1; 11 positions agree with TRBD2. Trimming at V came to 3 bases and at J to 4 bases, leaving 2 bases not matched to a gene. This CDR3 has 15 residues. Germline V lookup: CDR1 MNHEY, CDR2 SVGAGI. CDR3 DNA: TGTGCCAGCAGTTATAGCGGGGGGGTGTACAATGAGCAGTTCTTC. Translation gives CASSYSGGVYNEQFF.

V gene TRBV18 combines with J gene TRBJ2-5; TRBD1 matches 11 bases. CDR1 is KGHSH, CDR2 LQKENI, per germline. V lost 3 bases and J lost 1; bases outside the gene matches: 4. This CDR3 spans 16 amino acids. The CDR3 sequence is CASSPSGTGGQETQYF. The CDR3 DNA follows: TGTGCCAGCTCACCGTCCGGGACAGGGGGCCAAGAGACCCAGTACTTC.

This clonotype was seen a handful of times. The genes are TRBV3-1 and TRBJ2-2; 10 nucleotides align to TRBD2. V trimming: 1 base; J trimming: 0 bases; junction bases outside the gene matches: 5. This CDR3 has 18 amino acids. The germline V gene has CDR1 LGHDT and CDR2 YNNKEL (reference sequence). The CDR3: CASSQGTSGFANTGELFF. CDR3 bases: TGTGCCAGCAGCCAAGGGACTAGCGGATTTGCGAACACCGGGGAGCTGTTTTTT.

V usage is TRBV7-9 and J usage is TRBJ2-1; D is undetermined. Trimming took 5 bases from V and 5 from J, leaving 7 bases between them. Germline CDR1 is SEHNR and CDR2 is FQNEAQ (reference sequence). The CDR3 is 12 residues long. The CDR3 coding sequence is TGTGCCAGCAGCCGTCCAGACAATGAGCAGTTCTTC. This encodes CASSRPDNEQFF.

This clonotype showed up many times. This chain joins TRBV5-1 and TRBJ2-7; 12 bases align to TRBD1. This CDR3 region has 16 residues. Germline V lookup: CDR1 SGHRS, CDR2 YFSETQ. The junction had 3 bases not matched to a gene; V was cut back by 1 base and J by 1 base. CDR3 region: CASSLSGQGASYEQYF. CDR3 nucleotide sequence: TGCGCCAGCAGCTTGTCGGGACAGGGGGCATCCTACGAGCAGTACTTC.

This chain connects TRBV6-1 to TRBJ2-3; no reliable D call. V gave up 0 bases and J gave up 5 bases, with 6 bases separating them. CDR3 length equals 13 residues. CDR1 and CDR2 (germline): MNHNS, SASEGT. The CDR3 coding sequence is TGTGCCAGCAGTGAAGCGCCCGGAGATACGCAGTATTTT. This gives the protein CASSEAPGDTQYF.